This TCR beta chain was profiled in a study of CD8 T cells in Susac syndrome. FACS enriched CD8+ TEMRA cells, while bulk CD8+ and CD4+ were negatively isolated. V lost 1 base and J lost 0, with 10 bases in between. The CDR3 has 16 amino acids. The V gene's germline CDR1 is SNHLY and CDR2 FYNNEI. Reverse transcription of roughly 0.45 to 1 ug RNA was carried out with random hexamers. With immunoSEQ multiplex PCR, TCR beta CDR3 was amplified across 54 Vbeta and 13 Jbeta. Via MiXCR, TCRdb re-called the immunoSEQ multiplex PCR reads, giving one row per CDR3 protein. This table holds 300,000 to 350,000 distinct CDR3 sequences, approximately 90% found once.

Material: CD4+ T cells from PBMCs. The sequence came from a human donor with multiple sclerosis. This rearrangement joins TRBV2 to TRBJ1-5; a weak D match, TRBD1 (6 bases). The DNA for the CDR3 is TGTGCCAGCAGTGAAGGGTGGACAGATAGCAATCAGCCCCAGCATTTT. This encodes CASSEGWTDSNQPQHF.